The T cell receptor (beta chain) described here comes from a study of identical twins. The study's findings and limits: Alpha sequences out of frame and shared by twins had excess low generation probability. Within cord blood, abundant beta clonotypes carried fewer insertions, but memory repertoires showed no such trend. Twins' excess sharing was less marked for out-of-frame beta sequences.

Germline values: CDR1 SQVTM, CDR2 ANQGSEA. This CDR3 has 11 amino acids. V lost 2 bases, J lost 4 bases, and 6 bases lay in between. This clonotype appeared many times. The antigen is undetermined. Template switching (which added a universal primer site) was used, and cDNA carried unique molecular identifiers. TCRdb processed the 5' RACE reads anew with MiXCR; each CDR3 protein has one entry. The sample consists of approximately 1.8 million distinct CDR3 sequences, less than 35% of them appearing once. The TCR originated in a newborn girl in good health. The specimen sequenced was cord blood. The gene calls are TRBV29-1 and TRBJ2-7, with D hard to call. CDR3 region: CSVEKGYEQYF. CDR3 sequence (DNA): TGCAGCGTTGAAAAAGGTTACGAGCAGTACTTC.